The 5 T cell receptor beta chains presented below share a single source sample, sequenced in a study of blood T cell repertoires in COVID-19. TCRdb keeps only in-frame clones here, not all; method: immunoSEQ multiplex PCR. Here the sample spans 150,000 or so clones, roughly 88% being singletons. The sample comprised peripheral blood. Source of these receptors: a man aged 55 to 70 with COVID-19, enrolled during active disease.

The rearrangement joins TRBV7-9 to TRBJ2-5; possibly TRBD2 for D (6 bases). The CDR3 loop spans 13 amino acids. Germline CDR1 SEHNR, CDR2 FQNEAQ (reference sequence). The V end lost 1 base, the J end lost 3 bases, and 6 bases lay between the germline ends. The CDR3: CASSLGGKETQYF. For the CDR3, the DNA is TGTGCCAGCAGCTTAGGCGGGAAAGAGACCCAGTACTTC.

This rearrangement joins TRBV7-2 to TRBJ2-5; no clear D gene. The CDR3 has 13 residues. The V end was cut by 0 bases, the J end by 1 base, with 3 bases between. Germline V lookup: CDR1 SGHTA, CDR2 FQGNSA. This chain's CDR3 is CASSLAAQETQYF. For the CDR3, the DNA is TGTGCCAGCAGCTTAGCGGCCCAAGAGACCCAGTACTTC.

J is TRBJ1-1 and V is TRBV19, with TRBD1 identical over 11 bases. The V and J ends lost 5 bases and 4 bases, in that order; junction bases with no gene match: 6. Germline CDR1 and CDR2: LNHDA and SQIVND (reference sequence). The length of the CDR3 is 15 residues. CDR3 residues: CASSLGTGGRTEAFF. The CDR3 DNA follows: TGTGCCAGTAGTCTAGGGACAGGGGGACGCACTGAAGCTTTCTTT.

The rearrangement links TRBV7-2 to TRBJ2-5; 7 nucleotides line up with TRBD1. CDR1 and CDR2 (germline): SGHTA, FQGNSA. J lost 1 base, V lost 1 base, and 3 bases had no gene match. This CDR3 region has 15 residues. CDR3 coding DNA: TGTGCCAGCAGCTTAGTTTGGACAGGCCAAGAGACCCAGTACTTC. Translated: CASSLVWTGQETQYF.

The V call is TRBV10-3, the J call TRBJ1-2, with D unresolved. Trimming removed 5 bases at V and 0 bases at J, with 7 bases between. Germline V CDR1 and CDR2: ENHRY, SYGVKD. This CDR3 comprises 13 residues. The CDR3 loop reads CAISPVANYGYTF. CDR3 in DNA: TGTGCCATCAGTCCAGTCGCTAACTATGGCTACACCTTC.